These T cell receptor beta chains were read from a single sample in a study of T cell repertoires in cytomegalovirus infection. For these TCRs, the target antigens are not known. TCRdb independently ran MiXCR on the reads; one entry per CDR3 protein. The sample carries approximately 730,000 distinct CDR3 sequences, about 28% recorded once. Sequencing was performed on cultured CD8+ T cells from PBMCs, taken from culture after CMV antigen stimulation. The receptor set was obtained from a human donor in good health (CMV status not recorded). Some clones in this sample may be carry-over from other donors' samples. Both conserved end residues are part of each CDR3. The D gene is left open where the match is weak. Not every row has a clone size; where given, it reads once, few, many or a size class.

d_call j_call v_call clone_size cdr3_aa cdr3_nt
NA TRBJ2-1 TRBV6-8 NA CASSYSRAGSYNEQFF TGTGCCAGCAGTTACTCCCGTGCAGGGTCCTACAATGAGCAGTTCTTC
NA TRBJ1-5 TRBV4-2 NA CASSQGAQRQPQHF TGTGCCAGCAGCCAGGGGGCACAGCGTCAGCCCCAGCATTTT
NA TRBJ1-1 TRBV7-9 few CASSLGPREPEAFF TGTGCCAGCAGCTTAGGCCCCCGGGAGCCTGAAGCTTTCTTT
TRBD2 TRBJ2-3 TRBV6-5 few CASSPGLVMSDTQYF TGTGCCAGCAGTCCGGGACTAGTGATGTCAGATACGCAGTATTTT
NA TRBJ1-4 TRBV7-9 few CASSLNSNEKLFF TGTGCCAGCAGCTTAAACTCTAATGAAAAACTGTTTTTT
TRBD1 TRBJ2-3 TRBV7-9 NA CASSSKQGAYTDTQYF TGTGCCAGCAGCTCAAAACAGGGGGCTTACACAGATACGCAGTATTTT
TRBD2 TRBJ2-5 TRBV7-8 many CASSQGLAGGPITMQETQYF TGTGCCAGCAGCCAGGGTCTGGCGGGGGGCCCAATAACGATGCAAGAGACCCAGTACTTC
TRBD2 TRBJ2-1 TRBV10-2 NA CASSEFRGGPGEQFF TGCGCCAGCAGTGAGTTCCGGGGGGGGCCGGGTGAGCAGTTCTTC
TRBD1 TRBJ1-4 TRBV10-2 few CASSMTGLNEKLFF TGCGCCAGCAGTATGACAGGGCTTAATGAAAAACTGTTTTTT
NA TRBJ2-2 TRBV11-2 NA CASSFRTTGELFF TGTGCCAGCAGCTTCCGGACCACCGGGGAGCTGTTTTTT
NA TRBJ2-3 TRBV9 NA CASSAPATGDTQYF TGTGCCAGCAGCGCACCTGCCACAGGAGATACGCAGTATTTT
NA TRBJ1-4 TRBV12-3/TRBV12-4 NA CASSSDIVEKLFF TGTGCCAGCAGTTCGGACATAGTTGAAAAACTGTTTTTT
NA TRBJ2-6 TRBV9 few CASSGRAWGGANVLTF TGTGCCAGCAGCGGCCGGGCCTGGGGAGGGGCCAACGTCCTGACTTTC